The entry below gives a single T cell receptor (beta chain) sequence along with its context. Authors' processing steps: Nucleated cell number was recorded as an estimate derived from reference gene primer amplification. The assay was immunoSEQ multiplex PCR, and TCRdb's table has in-frame clones only and misses some. For V, J and clone size, that table is used; D and trimming come from the DNA. The sample contains 200,000 to 250,000 clones, around 84% of which appear only once. The source of the sample is a study of blood T cell repertoires in COVID-19. The overall study: COVID-19 samples from acute and convalescent phases originated in the United States, Italy and Spain. Sample material is recorded as cDNA or gDNA derived from T cells, B-cell-depleted T cells, or PBMCs.

The CDR3 runs to 16 residues. The germline V gene has CDR1 MGHRA and CDR2 YSYEKL. The ends were cut back, 0 bases at V and 0 bases at J, with 9 bases in the middle. Seattle cases were enrolled at active infection and followed longitudinally. The sample taken for sequencing was peripheral blood. This chain connects TRBV4-1 to TRBJ1-5; D is unclear. The clonotype was recovered from a man aged 50-59 years with COVID-19, enrolled during active disease. This CDR3 is CASSQEGGNSNQPQHF. DNA for the CDR3: TGCGCCAGCAGCCAAGAAGGAGGTAATAGCAATCAGCCCCAGCATTTT.